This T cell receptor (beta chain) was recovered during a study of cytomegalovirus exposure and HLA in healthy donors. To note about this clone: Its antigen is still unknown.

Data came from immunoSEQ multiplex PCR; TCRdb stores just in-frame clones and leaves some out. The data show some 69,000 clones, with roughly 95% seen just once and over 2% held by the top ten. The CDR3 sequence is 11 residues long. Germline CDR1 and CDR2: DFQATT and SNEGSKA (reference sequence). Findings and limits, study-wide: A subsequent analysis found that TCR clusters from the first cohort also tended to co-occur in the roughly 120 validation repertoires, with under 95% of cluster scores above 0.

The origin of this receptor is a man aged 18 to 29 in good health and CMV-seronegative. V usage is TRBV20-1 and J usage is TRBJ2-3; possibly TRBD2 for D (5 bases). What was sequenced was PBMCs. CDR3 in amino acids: CRTRGTDTQYF. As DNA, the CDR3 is TGCAGAACCCGGGGTACAGATACGCAGTATTTT.